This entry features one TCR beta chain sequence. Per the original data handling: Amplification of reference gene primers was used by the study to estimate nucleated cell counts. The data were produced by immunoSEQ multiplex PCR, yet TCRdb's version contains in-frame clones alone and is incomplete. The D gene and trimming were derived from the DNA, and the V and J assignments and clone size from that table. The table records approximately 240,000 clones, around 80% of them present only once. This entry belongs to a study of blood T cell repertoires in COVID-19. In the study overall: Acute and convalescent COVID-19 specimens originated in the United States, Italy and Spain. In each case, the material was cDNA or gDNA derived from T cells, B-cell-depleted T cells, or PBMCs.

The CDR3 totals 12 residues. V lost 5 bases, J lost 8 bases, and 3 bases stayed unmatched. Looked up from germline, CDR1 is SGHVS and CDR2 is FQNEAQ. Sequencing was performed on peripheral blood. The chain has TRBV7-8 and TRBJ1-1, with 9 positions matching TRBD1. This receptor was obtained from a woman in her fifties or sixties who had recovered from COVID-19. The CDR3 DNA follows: TGTGCCAGCAGCCCCGGGACAGGGGAAGCTTTCTTT. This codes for CASSPGTGEAFF.